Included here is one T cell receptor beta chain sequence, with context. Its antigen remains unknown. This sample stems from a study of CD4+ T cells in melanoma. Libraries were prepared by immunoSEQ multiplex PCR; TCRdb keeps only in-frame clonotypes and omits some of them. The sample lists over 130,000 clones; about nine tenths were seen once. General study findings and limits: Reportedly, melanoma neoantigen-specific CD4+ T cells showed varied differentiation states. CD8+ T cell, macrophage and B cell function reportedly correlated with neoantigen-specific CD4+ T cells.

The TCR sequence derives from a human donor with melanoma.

The CDR3 DNA is TGTGCCAGCAGCCATACCGGAGAAGCCCGCGGGACAGATACGCAGTATTTT. The encoded protein is CASSHTGEARGTDTQYF. The chain employs TRBV7-9 and TRBJ2-3, with a weak D call TRBD2 (5 bases). CDR1 SEHNR and CDR2 FQNEAQ come from the germline V gene (reference sequence). This CDR3 is built from 17 residues. V was cut by 5 bases and J by 3 bases, with 21 bases left in between.